Below, 20 T cell receptor beta chains from the same sample are listed, as sequenced in a study of shared clonotypes between healthy human individuals. Assay: immunoSEQ multiplex PCR; the TCRdb copy retains only in-frame clones and omits some. Of 2 million to 2.5 million clones listed, just over 90% are singletons. Sequencing used naive CD4+ T cells from PBMCs. The subset denotes: CD45RA+ positively selected. The receptors originated from a young man in good health. Some clones in this sample may be carry-over from other donors' samples.

Concerning this clone: At the DNA level, this CDR3 is encoded by other sequences in the same sample as well. DNA for the CDR3: TGCGCCAGCAGCTTGGGGCGCGACTACGAGCAGTACTTC. Residues: CASSLGRDYEQYF. The chain employs TRBV5-1 and TRBJ2-7; D is undetermined. Trimming cost V 0 bases and J 3 bases, with 7 bases left between them. Germline V gene lookup returns CDR1 SGHRS and CDR2 YFSETQ. The CDR3 consists of 13 residues.

V is TRBV30 and J is TRBJ1-4; 10 nucleotides match TRBD1. The length of the CDR3 is 15 residues. The V and J ends lost 1 base and 7 bases, in that order; junction bases with no gene match: 6. Germline V gives CDR1 GTSNPN, CDR2 SVGIG (reference sequence). The CDR3 DNA reads as TGTGCCTGGAGTGCCAAGACAGGGGGCGTTGAAAAACTGTTTTTT. This sequence encodes CAWSAKTGGVEKLFF.

This rearrangement joins TRBV29-1 to TRBJ2-2, with 7 bases that match TRBD2. This CDR3 comprises 14 residues. CDR1 is SQVTM and CDR2 is ANQGSEA in the germline V gene. The V gene end was trimmed by 6 bases and the J gene end by 1 base; junction bases not matched to a gene: 5. The chain's CDR3 is CSVESGVNTGELFF. The CDR3 DNA reads TGCAGCGTGGAGAGCGGGGTGAACACCGGGGAGCTGTTTTTT.

The chain couples TRBV29-1 to TRBJ1-5, with D unresolved. Trimming shortened V by 5 bases and J by 3 bases, and 20 bases separated the two germline ends. This CDR3 contains 16 residues. Germline V lookup: CDR1 SQVTM, CDR2 ANQGSEA. Here the CDR3 DNA reads TGCAGCGTTCCCTTGGAGGGCGGCCAGCCCAATCAGCCCCAGCATTTT. This codes for CSVPLEGGQPNQPQHF.

Of note for this clone: In the same sample, other DNA sequences code for this CDR3. The chain is built from TRBV19 and TRBJ1-5; D remains unclear. The CDR3 consists of 15 residues. The V and J ends lost 3 bases and 3 bases respectively, with 12 bases between them. Germline CDR1 reads LNHDA; CDR2 reads SQIVND (reference sequence). Written as DNA, the CDR3 is TGTGCCAGTAGTATCTCCGGCGCTTACAATCAGCCCCAGCATTTT. Protein sequence: CASSISGAYNQPQHF.

The V gene is TRBV30, the J gene TRBJ2-7; the D call may be TRBD1 or TRBD2 (6 bases each). Germline CDR1 reads GTSNPN; CDR2 reads SVGIG (reference sequence). The CDR3 runs 12 residues. With 8 bases removed from V and 6 bases from J, the gap between germline ends came to 17 bases. The CDR3 DNA follows: TGTGCCGGGGGGCGAGGGGAGCGCGAGCAGTACTTC. It yields the protein CAGGRGEREQYF. Full variable domain (rest looked up from reference TRBV30 and TRBJ2-7): SQTIHQWPATLVQPVGSPLSLECTVEGTSNPNLYWYRQAAGRGLQLLFYSVGIGQISSEVPQNLSASRPQDRQFILSSKKLLLSDSGFYLCAGGRGEREQYFGPGTRLTVT.

This clone was seen a single time. This rearrangement joins TRBV28 to TRBJ2-2; the match to TRBD1 covers 9 bases. Germline loops: CDR1 MDHEN, CDR2 SYDVKM. CDR3 length: 15 amino acids. The trim removed 6 bases at V and 4 bases at J, leaving 6 bases unmatched. CDR3 bases: TGTGCCAGCAGCCACAGGGGGCGAGGCACCGGGGAGCTGTTTTTT. It specifies CASSHRGRGTGELFF.

The chain combines TRBV6-6 with TRBJ2-7, with no clear D. The CDR3 totals 12 residues. The germline gives CDR1 MNHNY, CDR2 SVGAGI (reference sequence). The V end lost 5 bases, the J end lost 4 bases, and 9 bases lay between the germline ends. The CDR3 region is CASSVDLYEQYF. The CDR3 nucleotides are TGTGCCAGCAGTGTTGACCTTTACGAGCAGTACTTC.

The chain carries TRBV7-9 and TRBJ2-7; D is ambiguous. Trimming removed 4 bases at V and 0 bases at J, with 10 bases between. The length of the CDR3 is 14 residues. Per germline, CDR1 SEHNR and CDR2 FQNEAQ (reference sequence). The CDR3 DNA is TGTGCCAGCAGCTCCACCCGGGCCTCCTACGAGCAGTACTTC. It translates to CASSSTRASYEQYF.

V and J are TRBV5-4 and TRBJ2-1; 10 nucleotides match TRBD2. Looked up from germline, CDR1 is SGHNT and CDR2 is YYREEE (reference sequence). After removal of 4 bases from V and 9 bases from J, the junction contained 13 bases not matched to a gene. There are 16 residues in the CDR3. This CDR3 is CASSPIAGGSTSEQFF. Here the CDR3 DNA reads TGTGCCAGCAGCCCTATAGCGGGAGGTTCGACAAGTGAGCAGTTCTTC. Full variable domain (missing parts from reference TRBV5-4 and TRBJ2-1): ETGVTQSPTHLIKTRGQQVTLRCSSQSGHNTVSWYQQALGQGPQFIFQYYREEENGRGNFPPRFSGLQFPNYSSELNVNALELDDSALYLCASSPIAGGSTSEQFFGPGTRLTVL.

The CDR3 nucleotides read TGCAGCGTTGTCCGGGAGTGGGCCAAAGAGACCCAGTACTTC. Its translation is CSVVREWAKETQYF. The chain couples TRBV29-1 to TRBJ2-5, with D perhaps matching TRBD2 (6 bases). The germline V gene has CDR1 SQVTM and CDR2 ANQGSEA. CDR3 length: 14 residues. Trimming shortened V by 4 bases and J by 3 bases, and 15 bases separated the two germline ends.

This clone was counted a single time. The gene calls are TRBV5-1 and TRBJ1-3; 8 bases fit TRBD1. Germline values: CDR1 SGHRS, CDR2 YFSETQ. V lost 4 bases, J lost 1 base, and 4 bases stayed unmatched. This CDR3 comprises 15 residues. The CDR3 sequence: CASSQDRASGNTIYF. DNA of the CDR3: TGCGCCAGCAGCCAGGACAGGGCGTCTGGAAACACCATATATTTT.

This clone was picked up one time. The chain combines TRBV2 with TRBJ1-5; the match to TRBD1 covers 12 bases. The CDR3 totals 15 residues. Germline CDR1 and CDR2: SNHLY and FYNNEI. V dropped 6 bases and J dropped 7; count of bases not matched to a gene: 7. The CDR3 is CASSPPGTGGQPQHF. The CDR3 DNA reads as TGTGCCAGCAGCCCACCGGGGACAGGGGGCCAGCCCCAGCATTTT. Drawing the rest from reference TRBV2 and TRBJ1-5, the complete variable domain is EPEVTQTPSHQVTQMGQEVILRCVPISNHLYFYWYRQILGQKVEFLVSFYNNEISEKSEIFDDQFSVERPDGSNFTLKIRSTKLEDSAMYFCASSPPGTGGQPQHFGDGTRLSIL.

This sequence joins TRBV7-2 and TRBJ1-3; 8 bases fit TRBD1. The CDR3 totals 15 residues. V was pared by 2 bases and J by 4 bases, with 4 bases of the junction left unmatched. Germline V gives CDR1 SGHTA, CDR2 FQGNSA. This chain's CDR3 is CASSLRQGRGNTIYF. In DNA, the CDR3 is TGTGCCAGCAGCTTAAGACAGGGGCGAGGAAACACCATATATTTT.

This chain uses TRBV7-6 with TRBJ2-7; TRBD1 might be the D (5 bases). The CDR3 extends over 13 amino acids. Per the germline V gene, CDR1 is SGHVS and CDR2 is FNYEAQ. V dropped 1 base and J dropped 9 bases, with 13 bases sitting between them. CDR3 DNA: TGTGCCAGCAGCTTAGGGGCGACAGCCTGGCAGTACTTC. Amino acid sequence: CASSLGATAWQYF.

This chain connects TRBV11-2 to TRBJ2-2; D gene unclear. The germline V gene encodes CDR1 SGHAT and CDR2 FQNNGV. V lost 0 bases to trimming and J lost 0 bases, with 8 bases between them. The CDR3 has 16 amino acids. The CDR3 bases are TGTGCCAGCAGCTTAGAGGCAGGATCGAACACCGGGGAGCTGTTTTTT. Residues: CASSLEAGSNTGELFF. The whole variable domain, filled in from reference TRBV11-2 and TRBJ2-2, reads EAGVAQSPRYKIIEKRQSVAFWCNPISGHATLYWYQQILGQGPKLLIQFQNNGVVDDSQLPKDRFSAERLKGVDSTLKIQPAKLEDSAVYLCASSLEAGSNTGELFFGEGSRLTVL.

In DNA, the CDR3 is TGTGCCTGGAGTAGTGGCAGGGGACCCCGGAGAGATACGCAGTATTTT. Protein product: CAWSSGRGPRRDTQYF. This sequence joins TRBV30 and TRBJ2-3, with D maybe TRBD1 (6 bases). Trimming left V 2 bases short and J 5 bases short, with 20 bases between. The CDR3 spans 16 residues. The germline gives CDR1 GTSNPN, CDR2 SVGIG (reference sequence).

The rearrangement joins TRBV28 to TRBJ1-2; maybe TRBD1 (6 bases). The CDR3 sequence is 14 residues long. Germline V CDR1 and CDR2: MDHEN, SYDVKM. The V gene lost 3 bases and the J gene lost 7 bases, with 15 bases spanning the gap. The CDR3 here is CASSFTGTSLGYTF. The CDR3 DNA reads TGTGCCAGCAGTTTTACAGGGACAAGCCTTGGCTACACCTTC.

In DNA, the CDR3 is TGTGCCAGCAGCCCATGGGGGCAGGGTCCATCCGAGCAGTACTTC. It encodes CASSPWGQGPSEQYF. The J gene is TRBJ2-7, the V gene TRBV11-2; tentatively, D is TRBD1 (6 bases). V gave up 5 bases and J gave up 6 bases, with 20 bases separating them. CDR1 is SGHAT, CDR2 FQNNGV, per germline. The CDR3 contains 15 residues.

The chain carries TRBV4-3 and TRBJ2-4; D is uncertain. CDR3 size: 15 residues. V lost 0 bases and J lost 3, with 9 bases in between. Looked up from germline, CDR1 is LGHNA and CDR2 is YSLEER. The CDR3 DNA reads TGCGCCAGCAGCCAAGACGCTGCTAACAAAAACATTCAGTACTTC. It codes for CASSQDAANKNIQYF.